The next 18 T cell receptor beta chains were all read from a single sample in a study of blood T cell repertoires in COVID-19. Produced via immunoSEQ multiplex PCR; TCRdb's table is partial and in-frame only. The sample holds tens of thousands of clones, roughly 91% seen once. The sequencing sample was made of peripheral blood. The source of these receptors is a man between 65 and 85 years old with active or convalescent COVID-19.

This clone came up once. This rearrangement joins TRBV19 to TRBJ1-5, with TRBD1 matching 7 bases. The CDR3 extends over 13 amino acids. With 7 bases clipped from V and 3 bases from J, the junction kept 3 bases outside the gene matches. From germline, CDR1 is LNHDA and CDR2 SQIVND (reference sequence). CDR3 nucleotides: TGTGCCAGTAAACAGGGGAACAATCAGCCCCAGCATTTT. This translates into CASKQGNNQPQHF. The full variable domain, rest sourced from reference TRBV19 and TRBJ1-5, is DGGITQSPKYLFRKEGQNVTLSCEQNLNHDAMYWYRQDPGQGLRLIYYSQIVNDFQKGDIAEGYSVSREKKESFPLTVTSAQKNPTAFYLCASKQGNNQPQHFGDGTRLSIL.

This chain joins TRBV28 and TRBJ1-5, with a weak D call TRBD1 (5 bases). The CDR3 runs to 11 residues. Germline assignment: CDR1 MDHEN and CDR2 SYDVKM. V was clipped by 10 bases and J by 5 bases, with 9 bases between them. The CDR3 DNA reads as TGTGCCACAGGGAAACATCAGCCCCAGCATTTT. Translation gives CATGKHQPQHF.

The chain recombines TRBV9 with TRBJ2-3, with 7 bases fitting TRBD2. The length of the CDR3 is 15 residues. Germline V gene lookup returns CDR1 SGDLS and CDR2 YYNGEE. V shed 4 bases, J shed 2 bases, and the junction held 7 bases outside the gene matches. This CDR3 reads CASSSGGYLTDTQYF. DNA of the CDR3: TGTGCCAGCAGCTCGGGGGGTTACCTCACAGATACGCAGTATTTT.

The chain has TRBV5-1 and TRBJ2-1; 9 bases map to TRBD1. CDR1 SGHRS and CDR2 YFSETQ come from the germline V gene. The CDR3 is 16 residues long. V lost 1 base and J lost 5; bases outside the gene matches: 7. Here the CDR3 DNA reads TGCGCCAGCAGCTTGATTACGGGACAGGGTAACAATGAGCAGTTCTTC. This gives the protein CASSLITGQGNNEQFF.

This clone came up once. V and J are TRBV9 and TRBJ1-1; TRBD1 agrees at 10 bases. Trimming removed 0 bases from V and 5 bases from J; junction bases left unmatched: 16. Germline CDR1 is SGDLS and CDR2 is YYNGEE. The CDR3 spans 19 residues. The CDR3 sequence: CASSVDWRPEGQGKTEAFF. The CDR3 bases are TGTGCCAGCAGCGTAGATTGGAGGCCGGAGGGACAGGGGAAGACTGAAGCTTTCTTT.

The CDR3 spells CASSRTEGQETQYF. CDR3 nucleotide sequence: TGCGCCAGCAGCCGGACAGAGGGGCAAGAGACCCAGTACTTC. This chain joins TRBV5-1 and TRBJ2-5, with a weak D call TRBD1 (6 bases). Trimming removed 4 bases at V and 2 bases at J, with 12 bases between. CDR1 and CDR2 (germline): SGHRS, YFSETQ. The CDR3 totals 14 residues.

This clone was seen only once. The chain joins TRBV15 to TRBJ1-2, with D unresolved. CDR3 length equals 15 residues. V dropped 2 bases and J dropped 7 bases, with 17 bases sitting between them. Looked up from germline, CDR1 is LNHNV and CDR2 is YYDKDF (reference sequence). CDR3: CATSRSGSGGSGYTF. CDR3 sequence (DNA): TGTGCCACCAGCAGATCTGGGTCCGGAGGCAGTGGCTACACCTTC.

The CDR3 DNA sequence: TGTGCCAGCAGTTTGAGGGCGCTGGGTGGCTACACCTTC. Translating gives CASSLRALGGYTF. The chain employs TRBV28 and TRBJ1-2; D gene ambiguous. CDR3 length: 13 amino acids. Germline V gene sequence: CDR1 MDHEN, CDR2 SYDVKM. V was clipped by 3 bases and J by 7 bases, with 12 bases between them.

The chain joins TRBV6-5 to TRBJ2-7; TRBD1 matches at 9 bases. J gave up 5 bases and V 6 bases, and 11 bases lay outside the gene matches. This CDR3 region has 15 residues. Germline V gene lookup returns CDR1 MNHEY and CDR2 SVGAGI. The CDR3 region has the DNA TGTGCCAGCAGCGGGGCCGGGACAGGGCAACACGAGCAGTACTTC. Its translation is CASSGAGTGQHEQYF.

This clone was seen only once. The rearrangement links TRBV18 to TRBJ2-1; TRBD1 aligns across 10 bases. After removal of 1 base from V and 1 base from J, the junction contained 4 bases not matched to a gene. The CDR3 covers 17 residues. Per germline, CDR1 KGHSH and CDR2 LQKENI. For the CDR3, the DNA is TGTGCCAGCTCACCACGGACAGGGGGAGGATCCTACAATGAGCAGTTCTTC. Protein sequence: CASSPRTGGGSYNEQFF.

The chain employs TRBV9 and TRBJ1-1; no definite D call. Germline-derived CDR1 and CDR2 are SGDLS and YYNGEE. Trimming stripped 2 bases from V and 2 bases from J, with 10 bases between. This CDR3 region has 14 residues. The CDR3 reads CASSVGSGNTEAFF. Written as DNA, the CDR3 is TGTGCCAGCAGCGTTGGTTCGGGAAACACTGAAGCTTTCTTT.

The chain has TRBV12-3 or TRBV12-4 and TRBJ1-2; TRBD1 matches 9 bases. J gave up 7 bases and V 4 bases, and 4 bases lay outside the gene matches. The CDR3 extends over 13 amino acids. DNA of the CDR3: TGTGCCAGCAGTTCACAGGGGGCTGGTGGCTACACCTTC. Translating gives CASSSQGAGGYTF.

In this sample, this clone turned up once. The genes are TRBV6-1 and TRBJ2-1; D gene uncertain. The germline V and J ends were trimmed by 0 bases and 4 bases, with 4 bases remaining between them. Looked up from germline, CDR1 is MNHNS and CDR2 is SASEGT. The CDR3 consists of 13 residues. CDR3 region: CASSEAQYNEQFF. In nucleotides, the CDR3 is TGTGCCAGCAGTGAAGCGCAGTACAATGAGCAGTTCTTC.

This chain links TRBV28 with TRBJ1-5; no definite D call. V lost 2 bases to trimming and J lost 2 bases, with 16 bases between them. The V gene's germline CDR1 is MDHEN and CDR2 SYDVKM. This CDR3 spans 17 amino acids. This chain's CDR3 is CASSLGGRRVGNQPQHF. Written as DNA, the CDR3 is TGTGCCAGCAGTTTAGGCGGCAGACGTGTGGGCAATCAGCCCCAGCATTTT.

The chain carries TRBV24-1 and TRBJ2-7; 7 bases agree with TRBD2. V lost 3 bases, J lost 7 bases, and 2 bases stayed unmatched. Germline values: CDR1 KGHDR, CDR2 SFDVKD. This CDR3 spans 12 amino acids. As DNA, the CDR3 is TGTGCCACCAGTGATGGACTAGGTGAGCAGTACTTC. It translates to CATSDGLGEQYF.

V and J are TRBV6-6 and TRBJ1-2; 8 bases are a match to TRBD1. The J segment lost 8 bases and the V segment lost 5 bases, leaving 19 bases of the junction unmatched. The CDR3 contains 17 residues. Looked up from germline, CDR1 is MNHNY and CDR2 is SVGAGI (reference sequence). The CDR3 protein is CASSPGSGTGVSEGYTF. The DNA of the CDR3 is TGTGCCAGCAGTCCTGGATCCGGGACAGGTGTCTCGGAGGGCTACACCTTC.

The chain couples TRBV27 to TRBJ1-5; TRBD1 agrees at 11 bases. The CDR3 length is 20 residues. Germline V gene sequence: CDR1 MNHEY, CDR2 SMNVEV (reference sequence). V shed 4 bases, J shed 7 bases, and the junction held 21 bases outside the gene matches. CDR3 DNA: TGTGCCAGCAGTTCGAAATACGAAACCCTGGACAGGGGGCGCGGGCAGCCCCAGCATTTT. Its translation: CASSSKYETLDRGRGQPQHF.

This clone was recorded only once. This CDR3 is CASSPDRGAKNIQYF. CDR3 DNA sequence: TGCGCCAGCAGCCCGGACAGGGGGGCCAAAAACATTCAGTACTTC. The rearrangement joins TRBV5-1 to TRBJ2-4; 10 positions agree with TRBD1. The CDR3 contains 15 residues. After removal of 4 bases from V and 1 base from J, the junction contained 2 bases not matched to a gene. Germline V gene data show CDR1 as SGHRS and CDR2 as YFSETQ.